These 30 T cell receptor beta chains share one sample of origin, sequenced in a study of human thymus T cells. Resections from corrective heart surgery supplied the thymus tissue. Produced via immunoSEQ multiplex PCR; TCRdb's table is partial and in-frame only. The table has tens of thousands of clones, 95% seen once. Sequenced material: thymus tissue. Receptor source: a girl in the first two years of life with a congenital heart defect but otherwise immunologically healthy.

This chain's CDR3 is CASSSRGTEAFF. As DNA, the CDR3 is TGTGCCAGCAGCTCGAGAGGCACTGAAGCTTTCTTT. The chain joins TRBV5-6 to TRBJ1-1; unclear D gene. This CDR3 comprises 12 residues. Germline V CDR1 and CDR2: SGHDT, YYEEEE. V dropped 3 bases and J dropped 4 bases, with 7 bases sitting between them. The full variable domain, in which reference TRBV5-6 and TRBJ1-1 provide the parts outside the CDR3, is DAGVTQSPTHLIKTRGQQVTLRCSPKSGHDTVSWYQQALGQGPQFIFQYYEEEERQRGNFPDRFSGHQFPNYSSELNVNALLLGDSALYLCASSSRGTEAFFGQGTRLTVV.

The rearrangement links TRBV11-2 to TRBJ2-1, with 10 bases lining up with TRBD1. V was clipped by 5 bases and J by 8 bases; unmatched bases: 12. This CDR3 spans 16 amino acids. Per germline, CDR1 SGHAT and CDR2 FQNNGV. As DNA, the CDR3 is TGTGCCAGCAGCCCGACCGGGACAGGGGTTAAAGATGAGCAGTTCTTC. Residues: CASSPTGTGVKDEQFF.

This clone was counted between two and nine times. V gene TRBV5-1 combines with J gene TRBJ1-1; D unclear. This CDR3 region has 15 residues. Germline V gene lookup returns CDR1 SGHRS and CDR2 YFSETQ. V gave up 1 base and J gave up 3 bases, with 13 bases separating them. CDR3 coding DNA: TGCGCCAGCAGCTTGAGAGGGCTGGACCACACTGAAGCTTTCTTT. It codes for CASSLRGLDHTEAFF. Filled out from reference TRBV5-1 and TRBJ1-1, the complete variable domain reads KAGVTQTPRYLIKTRGQQVTLSCSPISGHRSVSWYQQTPGQGLQFLFEYFSETQRNKGNFPGRFSGRQFSNSRSEMNVSTLELGDSALYLCASSLRGLDHTEAFFGQGTRLTVV.

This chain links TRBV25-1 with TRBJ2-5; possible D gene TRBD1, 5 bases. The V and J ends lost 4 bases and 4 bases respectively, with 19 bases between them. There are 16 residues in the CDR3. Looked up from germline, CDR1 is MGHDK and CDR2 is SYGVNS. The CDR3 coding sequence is TGTGCCAGCAGTGCTCTGGGGCCTTTGGGTAGAGAGACCCAGTACTTC. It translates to CASSALGPLGRETQYF.

The CDR3 reads CASSYDSLVRPRDTQYF. In nucleotides, the CDR3 is TGTGCCAGCAGCTACGATTCCCTGGTTCGCCCCAGAGATACGCAGTATTTT. The rearrangement uses TRBV11-2 and TRBJ2-3; unclear D gene. CDR1 and CDR2 (germline): SGHAT, FQNNGV. V was clipped by 4 bases and J by 5 bases, with 22 bases between them. This CDR3 is built from 17 residues. The complete variable domain, with remaining parts taken from reference TRBV11-2 and TRBJ2-3, reads EAGVAQSPRYKIIEKRQSVAFWCNPISGHATLYWYQQILGQGPKLLIQFQNNGVVDDSQLPKDRFSAERLKGVDSTLKIQPAKLEDSAVYLCASSYDSLVRPRDTQYFGPGTRLTVL.

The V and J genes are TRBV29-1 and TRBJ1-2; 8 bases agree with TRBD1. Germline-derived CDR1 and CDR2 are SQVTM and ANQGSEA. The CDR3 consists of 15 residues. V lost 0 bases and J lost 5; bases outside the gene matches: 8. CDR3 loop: CSVEETDRGKYGYTF. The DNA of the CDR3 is TGCAGCGTTGAAGAAACCGACAGGGGAAAATATGGCTACACCTTC.

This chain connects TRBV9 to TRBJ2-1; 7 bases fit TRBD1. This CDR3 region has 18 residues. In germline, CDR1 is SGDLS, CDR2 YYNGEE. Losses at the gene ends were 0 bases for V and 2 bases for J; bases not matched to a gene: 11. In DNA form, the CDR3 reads TGTGCCAGCAGCGTAGTAGGGGGCCTAGAGGAAGCCTACAATGAGCAGTTCTTC. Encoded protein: CASSVVGGLEEAYNEQFF.

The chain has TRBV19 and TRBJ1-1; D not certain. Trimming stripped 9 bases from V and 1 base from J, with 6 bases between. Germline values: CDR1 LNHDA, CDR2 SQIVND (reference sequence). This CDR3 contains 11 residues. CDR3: CASRTNTEAFF. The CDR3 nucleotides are TGTGCCAGCCGGACGAACACTGAAGCTTTCTTT.

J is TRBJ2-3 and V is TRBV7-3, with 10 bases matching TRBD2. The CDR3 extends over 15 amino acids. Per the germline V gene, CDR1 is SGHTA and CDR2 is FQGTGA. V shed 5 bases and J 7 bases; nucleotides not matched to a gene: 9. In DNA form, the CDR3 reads TGTGCCAGCAGCCCCGCAGCGGGAGGGGGGAATACGCAGTATTTT. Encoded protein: CASSPAAGGGNTQYF.

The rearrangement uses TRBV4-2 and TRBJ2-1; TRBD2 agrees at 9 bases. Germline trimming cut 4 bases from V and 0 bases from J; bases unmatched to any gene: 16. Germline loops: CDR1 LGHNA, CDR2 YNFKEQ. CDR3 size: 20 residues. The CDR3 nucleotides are TGTGCCAGCAGCCCTCCCCCCGGGACTAGCATCCCTAGCTCCTACAATGAGCAGTTCTTC. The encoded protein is CASSPPPGTSIPSSYNEQFF.

CDR3 DNA sequence: TGTGCCAGTAGCGACAGGGGCAGCTCCTACGAGCAGTACTTC. It encodes CASSDRGSSYEQYF. V and J are TRBV19 and TRBJ2-7, with 8 positions matching TRBD1. V lost 6 bases and J lost 0; bases outside the gene matches: 4. The length of the CDR3 is 14 residues. Germline CDR1 and CDR2: LNHDA and SQIVND (reference sequence). Based on the CDR3 plus reference TRBV19 and TRBJ2-7, the full variable domain is DGGITQSPKYLFRKEGQNVTLSCEQNLNHDAMYWYRQDPGQGLRLIYYSQIVNDFQKGDIAEGYSVSREKKESFPLTVTSAQKNPTAFYLCASSDRGSSYEQYFGPGTRLTVT.

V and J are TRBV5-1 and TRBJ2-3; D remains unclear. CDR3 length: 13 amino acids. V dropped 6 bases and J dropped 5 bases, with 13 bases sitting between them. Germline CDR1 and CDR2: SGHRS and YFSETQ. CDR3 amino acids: CASTFSDQDTQYF. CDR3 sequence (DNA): TGCGCCAGCACCTTTTCAGACCAAGATACGCAGTATTTT. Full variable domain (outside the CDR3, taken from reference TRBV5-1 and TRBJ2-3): KAGVTQTPRYLIKTRGQQVTLSCSPISGHRSVSWYQQTPGQGLQFLFEYFSETQRNKGNFPGRFSGRQFSNSRSEMNVSTLELGDSALYLCASTFSDQDTQYFGPGTRLTVL.

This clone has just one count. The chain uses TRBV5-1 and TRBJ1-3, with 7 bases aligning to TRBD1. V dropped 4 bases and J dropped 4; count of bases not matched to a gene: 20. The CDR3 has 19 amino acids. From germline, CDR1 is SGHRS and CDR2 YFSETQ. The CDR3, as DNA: TGCGCCAGCAGCCCAGGCCCTACACTGGGACAGCTGAAGGGAAACACCATATATTTT. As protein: CASSPGPTLGQLKGNTIYF.

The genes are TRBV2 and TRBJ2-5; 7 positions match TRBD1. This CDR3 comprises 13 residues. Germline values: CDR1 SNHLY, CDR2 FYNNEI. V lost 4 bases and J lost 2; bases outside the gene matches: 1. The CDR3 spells CASSVGQQETQYF. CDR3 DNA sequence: TGTGCCAGCAGTGTGGGACAGCAAGAGACCCAGTACTTC. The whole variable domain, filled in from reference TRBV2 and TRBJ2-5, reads EPEVTQTPSHQVTQMGQEVILRCVPISNHLYFYWYRQILGQKVEFLVSFYNNEISEKSEIFDDQFSVERPDGSNFTLKIRSTKLEDSAMYFCASSVGQQETQYFGPGTRLLVL.

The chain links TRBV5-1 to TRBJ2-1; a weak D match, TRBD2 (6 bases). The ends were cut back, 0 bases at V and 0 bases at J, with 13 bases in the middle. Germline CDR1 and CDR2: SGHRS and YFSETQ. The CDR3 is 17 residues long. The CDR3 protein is CASSLDRRGSSYNEQFF. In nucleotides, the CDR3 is TGCGCCAGCAGCTTGGATCGGAGGGGCAGCTCCTACAATGAGCAGTTCTTC.

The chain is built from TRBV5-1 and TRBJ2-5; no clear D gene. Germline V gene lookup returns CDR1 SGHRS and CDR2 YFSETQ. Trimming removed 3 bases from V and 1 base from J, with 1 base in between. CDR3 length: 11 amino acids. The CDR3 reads CASSCQETQYF. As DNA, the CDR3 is TGCGCCAGCAGCTGCCAAGAGACCCAGTACTTC.

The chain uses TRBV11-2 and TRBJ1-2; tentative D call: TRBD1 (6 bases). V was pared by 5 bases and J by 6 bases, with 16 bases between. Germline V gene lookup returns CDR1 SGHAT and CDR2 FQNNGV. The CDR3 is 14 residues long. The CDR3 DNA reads TGTGCCAGCAGCCCAGACGGGGGCGGAGATGGCTACACCTTC. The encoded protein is CASSPDGGGDGYTF.

The CDR3, as DNA: TGCGCCAGCAGCCAATTAGTCACAGGCCTTAGCACAGATACGCAGTATTTT. This codes for CASSQLVTGLSTDTQYF. This chain uses TRBV4-1 with TRBJ2-3; tentative D call: TRBD1 (5 bases). The germline V gene encodes CDR1 MGHRA and CDR2 YSYEKL. The CDR3 sequence is 17 residues long. The V gene lost 2 bases and the J gene lost 0 bases, with 15 bases spanning the gap.

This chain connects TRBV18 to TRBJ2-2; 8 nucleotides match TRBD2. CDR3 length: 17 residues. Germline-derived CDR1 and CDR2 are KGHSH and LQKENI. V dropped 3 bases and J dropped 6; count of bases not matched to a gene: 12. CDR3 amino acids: CASSPWGLVGISGELFF. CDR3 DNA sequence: TGTGCCAGCTCACCTTGGGGACTAGTTGGAATCTCCGGGGAGCTGTTTTTT.

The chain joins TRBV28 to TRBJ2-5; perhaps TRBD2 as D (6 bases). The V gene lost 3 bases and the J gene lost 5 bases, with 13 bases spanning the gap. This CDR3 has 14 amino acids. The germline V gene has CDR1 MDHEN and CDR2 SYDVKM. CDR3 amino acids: CASSFPAGSETQYF. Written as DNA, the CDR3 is TGTGCCAGCAGTTTCCCCGCCGGGAGTGAGACCCAGTACTTC.

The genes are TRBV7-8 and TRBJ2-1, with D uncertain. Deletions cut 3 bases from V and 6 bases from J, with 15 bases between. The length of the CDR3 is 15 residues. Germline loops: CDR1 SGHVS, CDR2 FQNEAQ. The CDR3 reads CASSFLADDLNEQFF. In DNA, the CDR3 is TGTGCCAGCAGCTTTTTGGCCGATGACCTCAATGAGCAGTTCTTC.

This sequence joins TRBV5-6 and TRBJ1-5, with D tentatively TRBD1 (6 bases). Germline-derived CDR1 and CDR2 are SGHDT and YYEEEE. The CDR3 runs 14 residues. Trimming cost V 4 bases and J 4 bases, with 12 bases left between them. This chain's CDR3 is CASSPGQGNQPQHF. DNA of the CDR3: TGTGCCAGCAGCCCGGGACAAGGGAATCAGCCCCAGCATTTT.

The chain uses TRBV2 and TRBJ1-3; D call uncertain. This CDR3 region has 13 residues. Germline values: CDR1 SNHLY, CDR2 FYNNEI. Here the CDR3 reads CATRSYSGNTIYF. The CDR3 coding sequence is TGTGCGACCAGGTCGTACTCTGGAAACACCATATATTTT. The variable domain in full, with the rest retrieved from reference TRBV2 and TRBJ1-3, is EPEVTQTPSHQVTQMGQEVILRCVPISNHLYFYWYRQILGQKVEFLVSFYNNEISEKSEIFDDQFSVERPDGSNFTLKIRSTKLEDSAMYFCATRSYSGNTIYFGEGSWLTVV.

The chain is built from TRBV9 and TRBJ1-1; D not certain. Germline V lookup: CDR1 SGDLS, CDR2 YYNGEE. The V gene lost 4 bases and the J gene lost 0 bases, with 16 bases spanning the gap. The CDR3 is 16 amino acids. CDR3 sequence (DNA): TGTGCCAGCAGCCCGGAAACAGAGATGATGAACACTGAAGCTTTCTTT. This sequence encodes CASSPETEMMNTEAFF. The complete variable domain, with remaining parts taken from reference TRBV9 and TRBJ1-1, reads DSGVTQTPKHLITATGQRVTLRCSPRSGDLSVYWYQQSLDQGLQFLIQYYNGEERAKGNILERFSAQQFPDLHSELNLSSLELGDSALYFCASSPETEMMNTEAFFGQGTRLTVV.

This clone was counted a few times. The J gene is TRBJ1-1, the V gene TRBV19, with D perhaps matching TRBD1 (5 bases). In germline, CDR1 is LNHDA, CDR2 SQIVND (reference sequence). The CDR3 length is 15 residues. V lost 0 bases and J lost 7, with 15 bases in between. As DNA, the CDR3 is TGTGCCAGTAGTATAGATCATACAGGAACACATGAAGCTTTCTTT. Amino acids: CASSIDHTGTHEAFF. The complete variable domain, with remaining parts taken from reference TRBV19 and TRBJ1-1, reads DGGITQSPKYLFRKEGQNVTLSCEQNLNHDAMYWYRQDPGQGLRLIYYSQIVNDFQKGDIAEGYSVSREKKESFPLTVTSAQKNPTAFYLCASSIDHTGTHEAFFGQGTRLTVV.

The CDR3 protein is CSVGEPEASDTQYF. The CDR3 DNA reads TGCAGCGTTGGCGAGCCGGAGGCGTCAGATACGCAGTATTTT. J is TRBJ2-3 and V is TRBV29-1, with D possibly matching TRBD2 (5 bases). This CDR3 has 14 residues. Germline-derived CDR1 and CDR2 are SQVTM and ANQGSEA. Trimming removed 4 bases at V and 4 bases at J, with 15 bases between.

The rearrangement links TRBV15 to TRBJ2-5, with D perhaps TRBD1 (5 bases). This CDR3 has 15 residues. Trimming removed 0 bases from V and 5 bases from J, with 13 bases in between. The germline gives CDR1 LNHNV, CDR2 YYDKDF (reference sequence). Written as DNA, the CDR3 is TGTGCCACCAGCAGAGATATCAGGGCCGCGGAGACCCAGTACTTC. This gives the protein CATSRDIRAAETQYF.

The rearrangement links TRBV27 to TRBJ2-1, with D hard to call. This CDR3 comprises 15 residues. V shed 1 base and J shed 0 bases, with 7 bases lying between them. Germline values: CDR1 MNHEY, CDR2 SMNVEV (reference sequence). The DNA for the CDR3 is TGTGCCAGCAGTTTATTTCCCTTCTCCTACAATGAGCAGTTCTTC. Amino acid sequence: CASSLFPFSYNEQFF.

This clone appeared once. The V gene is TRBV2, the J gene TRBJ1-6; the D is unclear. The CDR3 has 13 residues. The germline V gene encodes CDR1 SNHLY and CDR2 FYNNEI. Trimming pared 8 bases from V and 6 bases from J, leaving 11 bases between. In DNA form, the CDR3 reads TGTGCCAGCGGACGGGAACTTAATTCACCCCTCCACTTT. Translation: CASGRELNSPLHF.

The CDR3 is CASSSGTSGTPSTDTQYF. CDR3 sequence (DNA): TGCGCCAGCAGCTCTGGGACTAGCGGGACTCCTAGCACAGATACGCAGTATTTT. V gene TRBV5-1 combines with J gene TRBJ2-3, with TRBD2 matching over 13 bases. The germline V gene encodes CDR1 SGHRS and CDR2 YFSETQ. V was clipped by 3 bases and J by 0 bases; unmatched bases: 7. The CDR3 has 18 residues.